The rows below give T cell receptor beta chains drawn from one sample of a study of T cell responses to AZD1222 COVID-19 vaccine. Libraries were prepared by immunoSEQ multiplex PCR; TCRdb keeps only in-frame clonotypes and omits some of them. The table includes approximately 140,000 clones, approximately 90% detected once. Specimen: peripheral blood, collected on day 0 of AZD1222 vaccination. The receptors were sampled from an adult in good health. CDR3s include the opening cysteine and the closing phenylalanine or tryptophan. Fields, in order: J gene, CDR3 length, V gene, clone size, D gene, CDR3 DNA, CDR3 protein. The D gene is left open where the match is weak. Clone size appears in some rows only: once, few, many, or a class for an expanded clone.

J: TRBJ2-7; length: 15; V: TRBV13; size: NA; D: TRBD1; DNA: TGTGCCAGCAGCATACGGACAGGGCGGCCTTACGAGCAGTACTTC; CDR3: CASSIRTGRPYEQYF
J: TRBJ2-1; length: 11; V: TRBV19; size: NA; D: NA; DNA: TGTGCCAGTAGTGTCCACAATGAGCAGTTCTTC; CDR3: CASSVHNEQFF
J: TRBJ2-5; length: 15; V: TRBV11-3; size: NA; D: TRBD1; DNA: TGTGCCAGCAGCAGCGGGACAGGGGTCCAAGAGACCCAGTACTTC; CDR3: CASSSGTGVQETQYF
J: TRBJ1-1; length: 13; V: TRBV12-3/TRBV12-4; size: NA; D: NA; DNA: TGTGCCAGCAGTTTAGAAGGGCGGACTGAAGCTTTCTTT; CDR3: CASSLEGRTEAFF
J: TRBJ1-5; length: 17; V: TRBV5-3; size: once; D: NA; DNA: TGTGCCAGAAGCTTGTCGGTTCGTGTTTCGGACAATCAGCCCCAGCATTTT; CDR3: CARSLSVRVSDNQPQHF
J: TRBJ2-7; length: 11; V: TRBV5-6; size: NA; D: NA; DNA: TGTGCCAGCAGCTTGGCAATAGAGCAGTACTTC; CDR3: CASSLAIEQYF
J: TRBJ2-7; length: 14; V: TRBV29-1; size: NA; D: TRBD1; DNA: TGCAGCGTTGTGCAGGGGGCGGATTCCTACGAGCAGTACTTC; CDR3: CSVVQGADSYEQYF
J: TRBJ1-2; length: 15; V: TRBV4-1; size: NA; D: TRBD1; DNA: TGCGCCAGCAGCCAAGCCGGGACAGGTTTACGTGGCTACACCTTC; CDR3: CASSQAGTGLRGYTF
J: TRBJ2-3; length: 20; V: TRBV6-2/TRBV6-3; size: NA; D: NA; DNA: TGTGCCAGCAGTTACTCGAACAGACTCCCCGGGACGGCTAGCACAGATACGCAGTATTTT; CDR3: CASSYSNRLPGTASTDTQYF
J: TRBJ1-1; length: 16; V: TRBV19; size: NA; D: NA; DNA: TGTGCCAGTAGTATGAAGGTGCAGGGTCCGAACACTGAAGCTTTCTTT; CDR3: CASSMKVQGPNTEAFF
J: TRBJ2-5; length: 16; V: TRBV11-3; size: NA; D: NA; DNA: TGTGCCAGCAGCACTACAGACGGGGAGAGCCAAGAGACCCAGTACTTC; CDR3: CASSTTDGESQETQYF
J: TRBJ1-1; length: 15; V: TRBV19; size: NA; D: NA; DNA: TGTGCCAGTAGTATAGGGAAGACCCTGAGGGGAGAAGCTTTCTTT; CDR3: CASSIGKTLRGEAFF
J: TRBJ2-5; length: 13; V: TRBV11-2; size: NA; D: NA; DNA: TGTGCCAGCAACACGGGGGCCACAGAGACCCAGTACTTC; CDR3: CASNTGATETQYF
J: TRBJ2-6; length: 18; V: TRBV11-2; size: NA; D: NA; DNA: TGTGCCAGCAGCTTAGAGACTACTCTTTTCTCTGGGGCCAACGTCCTGACTTTC; CDR3: CASSLETTLFSGANVLTF
J: TRBJ1-1; length: 14; V: TRBV30; size: few; D: NA; DNA: TGTGCCTGGAGTGTAGGAGGGATGAACACTGAAGCTTTCTTT; CDR3: CAWSVGGMNTEAFF
J: TRBJ2-7; length: 15; V: TRBV6-1; size: NA; D: TRBD1; DNA: TGTGCCAGCAGTGAGTCAGGACAGGGTCTTTCCGAGCAGTACTTC; CDR3: CASSESGQGLSEQYF
J: TRBJ1-2; length: 12; V: TRBV24-1; size: NA; D: NA; DNA: TGTGCCACCGCGGACACTAACTATGGCTACACCTTC; CDR3: CATADTNYGYTF
J: TRBJ2-7; length: 13; V: TRBV5-4; size: NA; D: NA; DNA: TGTGCCAGCAGCTCCGGGACTTTGTACGAGCAGTACTTC; CDR3: CASSSGTLYEQYF
J: TRBJ2-7; length: 15; V: TRBV24-1; size: NA; D: NA; DNA: TGTGCCACCAGTGATTTTTTCGACCTCTCCTACGAGCAGTACTTC; CDR3: CATSDFFDLSYEQYF
J: TRBJ2-1; length: 14; V: TRBV20-1; size: NA; D: TRBD2; DNA: TGCAGTGCTAGTCGAGGCGGGGGGGCCGCTGAGCAGTTCTTC; CDR3: CSASRGGGAAEQFF
J: TRBJ2-1; length: 20; V: TRBV21-1; size: once; D: NA; DNA: TGTGCCAGCAGCAAAGTCAGGTCGCCGACTAGCGGGAGTTTGTACAATGAGCAGTTCTTC; CDR3: CASSKVRSPTSGSLYNEQFF
J: TRBJ2-1; length: 13; V: TRBV9; size: NA; D: NA; DNA: TGTGCCAGCAGCGTAGTCGGGAGAGATGAGCAGTTCTTC; CDR3: CASSVVGRDEQFF
J: TRBJ1-2; length: 14; V: TRBV2; size: NA; D: NA; DNA: TGTGCCAGCAGCGAGACAGGCAGGGACTCTGGCTACACCTTC; CDR3: CASSETGRDSGYTF
J: TRBJ1-6; length: 13; V: TRBV29-1; size: NA; D: NA; DNA: TGCAGCGTCGAACAGGGAGCTAATTCACCCCTCCACTTT; CDR3: CSVEQGANSPLHF
J: TRBJ2-1; length: 18; V: TRBV5-1; size: NA; D: TRBD2; DNA: TGCGCCAGCAGCTCCGGACTAGCGGGGGCTAGCTCCTACAATGAGCAGTTCTTC; CDR3: CASSSGLAGASSYNEQFF
J: TRBJ2-1; length: 13; V: TRBV4-3; size: NA; D: NA; DNA: TGCGCCAGCAGCCAAGGAGCTTACAATGAGCAGTTCTTC; CDR3: CASSQGAYNEQFF
J: TRBJ2-1; length: 14; V: TRBV4-2; size: NA; D: TRBD2; DNA: TGTGCCAGCAGCCAAGAGGGACTAGGCAATGAGCAGTTCTTC; CDR3: CASSQEGLGNEQFF
J: TRBJ1-5; length: 16; V: TRBV5-1; size: NA; D: NA; DNA: TGCGCCAGCAGCTTGGTTAGCAGGGTGTACAATCAGCCCCAGCATTTT; CDR3: CASSLVSRVYNQPQHF
J: TRBJ1-2; length: 17; V: TRBV3-1/TRBV3-2; size: NA; D: TRBD1; DNA: TGTGCCAGCAGCCGACAAGGGGCCGGGACAGCTATTCATGGCTACACCTTC; CDR3: CASSRQGAGTAIHGYTF
J: TRBJ2-3; length: 17; V: TRBV7-8; size: NA; D: TRBD2; DNA: TGTGCCAGCAGCTTTCGACTAGCGGGGGAGATCACAGATACGCAGTATTTT; CDR3: CASSFRLAGEITDTQYF
J: TRBJ1-2; length: 11; V: TRBV7-8; size: NA; D: NA; DNA: TGTGCCAGCAGCTTATCGTATGGCTACACCTTC; CDR3: CASSLSYGYTF
J: TRBJ2-1; length: 16; V: TRBV11-2; size: NA; D: NA; DNA: TGTGCCAGCAGCTTAGAACCCCGACCTAGCGTCCATGAGCAGTTCTTC; CDR3: CASSLEPRPSVHEQFF
J: TRBJ2-1; length: 18; V: TRBV11-3; size: NA; D: NA; DNA: TGTGCCAGCAGCCCCACCCTAAAGATCGGACGCTCCTACAATGAGCAGTTCTTC; CDR3: CASSPTLKIGRSYNEQFF
J: TRBJ1-6; length: 18; V: TRBV4-2; size: NA; D: NA; DNA: TGTGCCAGCAGCCAAGATCCGGGGAAATGGAATTGGAATTCACCCCTCCACTTT; CDR3: CASSQDPGKWNWNSPLHF
J: TRBJ2-7; length: 18; V: TRBV4-1; size: once; D: TRBD1; DNA: TGCGCCAGCAGCCAAGATTACCTTCTTGGGACAGGGATCCACGAGCAGTACTTC; CDR3: CASSQDYLLGTGIHEQYF
J: TRBJ1-2; length: 15; V: TRBV13; size: NA; D: NA; DNA: TGTGCCAGCAGCTTTTTTGGTGGGCAGGGGTTTGGCTACACCTTC; CDR3: CASSFFGGQGFGYTF
J: TRBJ2-7; length: 12; V: TRBV9; size: NA; D: NA; DNA: TGTGCCAGCAGCGTAGACTTCTACGAGCAGTACTTC; CDR3: CASSVDFYEQYF